The clone carrying this T cell receptor beta chain was observed once. The source of the sample is a study of blood T cell repertoires in COVID-19. In the study overall: T cells, B-cell-depleted T cells, or PBMCs supplied cDNA or gDNA.

The CDR3 length is 12 residues. Trimming shortened V by 4 bases and J by 4 bases, and 9 bases separated the two germline ends. The V gene's germline CDR1 is SGHRS and CDR2 YFSETQ. Original analysis: Nucleated cell counts were estimated from reference gene primer amplification. Data came from immunoSEQ multiplex PCR; TCRdb stores just in-frame clones and leaves some out. Clonal size and the V and J genes are those of that table, whereas D and trimming came from the DNA. This sample has about 75,000 clones, with about nine tenths found just once. This sequence was found in a human donor in a cohort sampled during active COVID-19. J is TRBJ2-7 and V is TRBV5-1; D is possibly TRBD1 (6 bases). Sequencing input: peripheral blood. CDR3 residues: CASSETGYEQYF. The CDR3 nucleotides are TGCGCCAGCAGCGAAACAGGGTACGAGCAGTACTTC. The full variable domain, its missing parts supplied by reference TRBV5-1 and TRBJ2-7, is KAGVTQTPRYLIKTRGQQVTLSCSPISGHRSVSWYQQTPGQGLQFLFEYFSETQRNKGNFPGRFSGRQFSNSRSEMNVSTLELGDSALYLCASSETGYEQYFGPGTRLTVT.